This T cell receptor (beta chain) was recorded in a study of shared clonotypes between healthy human individuals. Study in general: Donors had three CD4 naive, three CD4 memory, two CD8 naive and one CD8 memory plate apiece.

Sequencing used immunoSEQ multiplex PCR; TCRdb keeps in-frame clones, though not all of them. The table lists around 560,000 clones, around 95% of them singletons, with around 0.11% in the top ten. About this clone: Antigen unknown.

Study-level points and caveats: Approximately 5.3% was the fraction of naive CD4 clonotypes found shared across a few donors. Clonotypes which were not shared had lower generation probabilities than clonotypes that all four donors shared. Memory subsets generally showed lower estimated richness than naive subsets.

The CDR3 extends over 13 amino acids. Germline assignment: CDR1 SGDLS and CDR2 YYNGEE. J was trimmed by 7 bases and V by 3 bases; bases with no gene match: 5. The naive CD8 population came from CD45RO-negative cells selected for CCR7, without terminally differentiated effector memory CD45RA+ cells. The chain is built from TRBV9 and TRBJ2-7; 9 nucleotides match TRBD2. The specimen was naive CD8+ T cells sorted from blood. This clonotype originated in a woman aged 25-40 years in good health. The CDR3 reads CASSDSGSGEQYF. CDR3 nucleotides: TGTGCCAGCAGCGATAGCGGGAGTGGGGAGCAGTACTTC.